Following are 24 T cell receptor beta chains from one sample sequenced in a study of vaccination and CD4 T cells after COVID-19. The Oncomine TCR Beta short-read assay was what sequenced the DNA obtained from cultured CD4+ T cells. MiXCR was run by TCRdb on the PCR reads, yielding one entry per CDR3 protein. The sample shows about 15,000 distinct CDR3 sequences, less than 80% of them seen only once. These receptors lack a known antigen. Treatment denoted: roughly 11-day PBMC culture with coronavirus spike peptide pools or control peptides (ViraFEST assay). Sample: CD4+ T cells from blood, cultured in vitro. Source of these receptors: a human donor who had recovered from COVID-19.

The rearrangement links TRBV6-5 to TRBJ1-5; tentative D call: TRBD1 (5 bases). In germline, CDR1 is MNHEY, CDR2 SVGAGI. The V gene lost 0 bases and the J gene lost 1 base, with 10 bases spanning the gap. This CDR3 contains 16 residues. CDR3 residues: CASSYSGRGSNQPQHF. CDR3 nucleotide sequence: TGTGCCAGCAGTTACTCGGGACGGGGAAGCAATCAGCCCCAGCATTTT.

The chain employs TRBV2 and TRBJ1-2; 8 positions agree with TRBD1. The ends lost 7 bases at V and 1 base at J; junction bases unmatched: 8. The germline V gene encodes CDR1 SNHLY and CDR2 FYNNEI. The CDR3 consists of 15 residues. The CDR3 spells CASTRTGSGNYGYTF. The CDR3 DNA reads TGTGCCAGCACCCGGACAGGGAGTGGTAACTATGGCTACACCTTC.

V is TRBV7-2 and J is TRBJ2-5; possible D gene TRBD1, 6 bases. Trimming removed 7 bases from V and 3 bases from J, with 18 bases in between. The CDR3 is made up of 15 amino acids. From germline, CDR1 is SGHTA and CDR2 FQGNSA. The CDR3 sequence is CASTQSGTRKETQYF. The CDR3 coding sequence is TGTGCCAGCACCCAATCCGGGACAAGAAAAGAGACCCAGTACTTC.

DNA of the CDR3: TGTGCCACCAGTGATTTCGGACAGGGCAATTTTCCAGATACGCAGTATTTT. Encoded protein: CATSDFGQGNFPDTQYF. The chain joins TRBV24-1 to TRBJ2-3, with TRBD1 identical over 8 bases. V lost 1 base and J lost 4; bases outside the gene matches: 9. The CDR3 consists of 17 residues. CDR1 and CDR2 from the germline V gene are KGHDR and SFDVKD.

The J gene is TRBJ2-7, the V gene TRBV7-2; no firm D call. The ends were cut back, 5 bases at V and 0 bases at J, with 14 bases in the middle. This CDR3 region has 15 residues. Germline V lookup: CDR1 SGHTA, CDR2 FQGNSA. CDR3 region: CASSRDFTSSYEQYF. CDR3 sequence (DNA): TGTGCCAGCAGCCGTGACTTCACGAGCTCCTACGAGCAGTACTTC.

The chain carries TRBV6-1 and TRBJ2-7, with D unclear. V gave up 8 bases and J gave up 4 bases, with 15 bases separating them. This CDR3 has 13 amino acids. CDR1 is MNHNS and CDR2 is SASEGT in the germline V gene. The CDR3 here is CASLGPLRYEQYF. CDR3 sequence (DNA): TGTGCCAGCTTGGGTCCGTTGCGATACGAGCAGTACTTC.

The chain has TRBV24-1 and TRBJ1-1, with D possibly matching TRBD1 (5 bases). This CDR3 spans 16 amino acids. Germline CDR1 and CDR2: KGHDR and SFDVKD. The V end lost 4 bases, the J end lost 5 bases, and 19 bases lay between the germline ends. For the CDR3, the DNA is TGTGCCACCAGTGAGGACCCGGGACCCGTGAGGACTGAAGCTTTCTTT. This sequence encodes CATSEDPGPVRTEAFF.

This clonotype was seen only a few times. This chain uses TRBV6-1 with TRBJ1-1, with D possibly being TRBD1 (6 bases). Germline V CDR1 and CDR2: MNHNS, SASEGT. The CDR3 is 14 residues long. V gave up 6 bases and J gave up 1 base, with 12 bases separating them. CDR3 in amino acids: CASRKETGNTEAFF. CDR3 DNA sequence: TGTGCCAGCAGGAAAGAGACAGGGAACACTGAAGCTTTCTTT.

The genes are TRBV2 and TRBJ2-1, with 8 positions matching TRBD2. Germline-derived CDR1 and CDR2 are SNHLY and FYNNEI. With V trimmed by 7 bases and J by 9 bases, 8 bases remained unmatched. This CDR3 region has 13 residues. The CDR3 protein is CASNTAGVSEQFF. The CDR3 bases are TGTGCCAGCAACACAGCGGGAGTAAGTGAGCAGTTCTTC.

Here the CDR3 reads CASSSPWHNEQFF. The DNA of the CDR3 is TGTGCCAGCAGCTCCCCGTGGCACAATGAGCAGTTCTTC. The rearrangement uses TRBV11-3 and TRBJ2-1; D unresolved. V was cut by 4 bases and J by 5 bases, with 9 bases left in between. The V gene's germline CDR1 is SGHNT and CDR2 YENEEA. This CDR3 has 13 amino acids.

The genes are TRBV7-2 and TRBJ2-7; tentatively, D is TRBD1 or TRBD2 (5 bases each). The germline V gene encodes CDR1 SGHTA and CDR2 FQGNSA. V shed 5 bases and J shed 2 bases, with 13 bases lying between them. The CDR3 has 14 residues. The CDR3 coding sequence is TGTGCCAGCAGCACGGGGACCAAAACCTACGAGCAGTACTTC. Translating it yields CASSTGTKTYEQYF.

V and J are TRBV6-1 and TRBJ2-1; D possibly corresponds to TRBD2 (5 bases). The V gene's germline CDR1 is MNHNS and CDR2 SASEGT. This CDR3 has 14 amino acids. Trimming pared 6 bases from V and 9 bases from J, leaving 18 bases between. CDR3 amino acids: CASRGRDFSSEQFF. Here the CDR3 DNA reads TGTGCCAGCAGGGGGAGAGACTTTTCGAGTGAGCAGTTCTTC.

CDR3 DNA sequence: TGCGCCAGCCCCTTTGAGGACAGGGGGCGGATTCTCCATGGCTACACCTTC. This gives the protein CASPFEDRGRILHGYTF. The chain links TRBV10-1 to TRBJ1-2; TRBD1 agrees at 11 bases. V dropped 8 bases and J dropped 6; count of bases not matched to a gene: 17. CDR1 and CDR2 (germline): WNHNN, SYGVQD (reference sequence). The CDR3 length is 17 residues.

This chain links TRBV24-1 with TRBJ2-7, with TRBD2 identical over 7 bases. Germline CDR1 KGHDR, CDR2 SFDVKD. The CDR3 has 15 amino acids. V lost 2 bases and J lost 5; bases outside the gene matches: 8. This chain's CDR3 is CATSDYRAGAHEQYF. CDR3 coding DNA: TGTGCCACCAGTGATTATAGGGCGGGAGCCCACGAGCAGTACTTC.

As DNA, the CDR3 is TGCGCCAGCCGTGGGGGAGCAACCGGGGAGCTGTTTTTT. As protein: CASRGGATGELFF. The chain is built from TRBV10-1 and TRBJ2-2; D tentatively reads TRBD1 or TRBD2 (5 bases each). V lost 8 bases and J lost 5, with 12 bases in between. The CDR3 covers 13 residues. Germline CDR1 and CDR2: WNHNN and SYGVQD (reference sequence).

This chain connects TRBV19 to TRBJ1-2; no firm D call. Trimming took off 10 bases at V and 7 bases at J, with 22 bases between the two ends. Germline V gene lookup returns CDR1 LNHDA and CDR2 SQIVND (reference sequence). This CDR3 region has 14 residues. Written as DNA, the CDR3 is TGTGCCACCACTGTTGGACCCGAGAGGGCTGGCTACACCTTC. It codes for CATTVGPERAGYTF.

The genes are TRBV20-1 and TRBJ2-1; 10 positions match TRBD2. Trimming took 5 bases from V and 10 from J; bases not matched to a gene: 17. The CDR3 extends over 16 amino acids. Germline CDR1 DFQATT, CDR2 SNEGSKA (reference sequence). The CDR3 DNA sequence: TGCAGTGCTCCCCCCCGACGGCTAGCGGGAGATGGGGAGCAGTTCTTC. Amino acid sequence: CSAPPRRLAGDGEQFF.

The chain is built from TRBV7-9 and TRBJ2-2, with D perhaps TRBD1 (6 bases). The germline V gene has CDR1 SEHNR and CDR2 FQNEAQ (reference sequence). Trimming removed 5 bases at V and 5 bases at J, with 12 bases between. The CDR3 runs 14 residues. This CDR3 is CASSQYRETGELFF. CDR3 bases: TGTGCCAGCAGCCAGTACAGGGAGACCGGGGAGCTGTTTTTT.

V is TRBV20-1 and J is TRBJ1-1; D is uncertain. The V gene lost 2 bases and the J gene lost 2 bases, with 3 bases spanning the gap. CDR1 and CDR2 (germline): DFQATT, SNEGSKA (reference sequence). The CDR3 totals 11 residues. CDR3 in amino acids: CSARSNTEAFF. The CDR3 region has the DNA TGCAGTGCTAGATCTAACACTGAAGCTTTCTTT.

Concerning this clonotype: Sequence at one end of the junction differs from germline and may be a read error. CDR3 nucleotide sequence: TGTGCCAGCGGCTTTGGGGCCGGCGAGACCCAGTACTTC. Protein: CASGFGAGETQYF. The chain combines TRBV7-2 with TRBJ2-5, with a tentative D call TRBD1 (5 bases). CDR3 length equals 13 residues. Germline V gives CDR1 SGHTA, CDR2 FQGNSA.

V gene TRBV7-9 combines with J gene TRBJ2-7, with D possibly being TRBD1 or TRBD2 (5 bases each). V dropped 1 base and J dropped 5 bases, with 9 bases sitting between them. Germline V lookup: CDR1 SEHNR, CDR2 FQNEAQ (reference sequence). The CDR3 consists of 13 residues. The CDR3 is CASSLVRDHEQYF. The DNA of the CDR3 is TGTGCCAGCAGCTTAGTAAGGGACCACGAGCAGTACTTC.

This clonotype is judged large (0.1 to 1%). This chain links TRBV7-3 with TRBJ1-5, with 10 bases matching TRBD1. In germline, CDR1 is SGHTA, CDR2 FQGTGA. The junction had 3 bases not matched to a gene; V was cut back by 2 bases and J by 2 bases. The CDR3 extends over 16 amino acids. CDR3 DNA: TGTGCCAGCAGCTTATTTGGGACAGGGGGCAATCAGCCCCAGCATTTT. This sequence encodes CASSLFGTGGNQPQHF.

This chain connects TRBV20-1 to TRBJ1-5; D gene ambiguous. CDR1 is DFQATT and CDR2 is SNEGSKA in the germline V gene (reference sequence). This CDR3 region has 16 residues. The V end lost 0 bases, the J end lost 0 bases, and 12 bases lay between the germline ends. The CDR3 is CSARDMAGFSNQPQHF. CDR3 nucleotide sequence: TGCAGTGCTAGAGATATGGCGGGTTTTAGCAATCAGCCCCAGCATTTT.

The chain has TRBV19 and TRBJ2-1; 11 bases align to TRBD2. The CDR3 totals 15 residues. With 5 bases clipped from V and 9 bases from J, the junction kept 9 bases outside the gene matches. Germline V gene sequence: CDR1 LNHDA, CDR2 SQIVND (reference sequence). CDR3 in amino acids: CASSETSGISGEQFF. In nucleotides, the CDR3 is TGTGCCAGTAGTGAGACTAGCGGGATATCGGGTGAGCAGTTCTTC. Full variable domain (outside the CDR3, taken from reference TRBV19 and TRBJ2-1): DGGITQSPKYLFRKEGQNVTLSCEQNLNHDAMYWYRQDPGQGLRLIYYSQIVNDFQKGDIAEGYSVSREKKESFPLTVTSAQKNPTAFYLCASSETSGISGEQFFGPGTRLTVL.